This TCR beta chain comes out of a study of cytomegalovirus exposure and HLA in healthy donors. This clone was detected a few times. PCR involved 60 Vbeta and 13 Jbeta primers. Profiling relied on immunoSEQ multiplex PCR, and the TCRdb table lists in-frame clones only, not all of them. Among under 300,000 clones, around 90% were seen once, and the ten largest hold 1.5% to 2%. V was trimmed by 2 bases and J by 12 bases, leaving 17 bases between them. CDR1 is ENHRY, CDR2 SYGVKD, per germline. This CDR3 is 13 amino acids long. The rearrangement uses TRBV10-3 and TRBJ2-7; D not certain. Specimen: PBMCs. The origin of this receptor is a girl aged 2-10 years in good health and CMV-seronegative. Here the CDR3 DNA reads TGTGCCATCAGTGAGGTGCTTCCTGCGGTACCGTACTTC. It yields the protein CAISEVLPAVPYF.